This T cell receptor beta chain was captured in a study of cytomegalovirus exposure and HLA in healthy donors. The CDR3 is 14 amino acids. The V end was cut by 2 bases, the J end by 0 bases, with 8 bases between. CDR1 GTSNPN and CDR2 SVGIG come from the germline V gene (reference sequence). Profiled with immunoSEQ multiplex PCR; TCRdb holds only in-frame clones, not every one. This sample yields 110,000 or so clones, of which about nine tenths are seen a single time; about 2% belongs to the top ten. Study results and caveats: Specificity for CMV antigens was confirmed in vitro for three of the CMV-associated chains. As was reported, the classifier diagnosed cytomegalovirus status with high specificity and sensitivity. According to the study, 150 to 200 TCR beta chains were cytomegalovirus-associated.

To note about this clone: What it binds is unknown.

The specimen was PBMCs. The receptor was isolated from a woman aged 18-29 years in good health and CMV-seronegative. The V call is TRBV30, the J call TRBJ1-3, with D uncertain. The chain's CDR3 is CAWSLQFSGNTIYF. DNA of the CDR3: TGTGCCTGGAGTCTACAGTTCTCTGGAAACACCATATATTTT.